This entry lists 9 T cell receptor beta chains sequenced from one sample in a study of identifying expanded T cells in peripheral blood. Profiling relied on immunoSEQ multiplex PCR, and the TCRdb table lists in-frame clones only, not all of them. The data show some 120,000 clones, over 65% seen once. Sequenced material: blood. Receptors originate from a person aged 18 to 75 in good health.

This clone was seen once. This chain connects TRBV7-2 to TRBJ2-5, with D unclear. Germline loops: CDR1 SGHTA, CDR2 FQGNSA. This CDR3 spans 12 amino acids. Between the trimmed V and J ends, which lost 8 bases and 0 bases, there was a span of 7 bases. This CDR3 is CASGTYQETQYF. Here the CDR3 DNA reads TGTGCCAGCGGCACGTACCAAGAGACCCAGTACTTC. Variable domain in full (rest from reference TRBV7-2 and TRBJ2-5): GAGVSQSPSNKVTEKGKDVELRCDPISGHTALYWYRQSLGQGLEFLIYFQGNSAPDKSGLPSDRFSAERTGGSVSTLTIQRTQQEDSAVYLCASGTYQETQYFGPGTRLLVL.

This clone was observed a handful of times. The chain joins TRBV19 to TRBJ1-1; D unclear. The ends were cut back, 8 bases at V and 6 bases at J, with 13 bases in the middle. The CDR3 has 12 residues. Germline V lookup: CDR1 LNHDA, CDR2 SQIVND (reference sequence). In DNA, the CDR3 is TGTGCCAGTGCCTTTAAGCCCCCTGAAGCTTTCTTT. It translates to CASAFKPPEAFF.

The rearrangement joins TRBV5-1 to TRBJ2-4; 9 bases are a match to TRBD1. The CDR3 has 13 residues. V trimming: 3 bases; J trimming: 15 bases; junction bases outside the gene matches: 10. Per the germline V gene, CDR1 is SGHRS and CDR2 is YFSETQ. The CDR3 is CASSSTGGLYVYF. CDR3 DNA: TGCGCCAGCAGCTCCACAGGGGGCTTGTATGTGTACTTC. Full variable domain (outside the CDR3, taken from reference TRBV5-1 and TRBJ2-4): KAGVTQTPRYLIKTRGQQVTLSCSPISGHRSVSWYQQTPGQGLQFLFEYFSETQRNKGNFPGRFSGRQFSNSRSEMNVSTLELGDSALYLCASSSTGGLYVYFGAGTRLSVL.

The chain has TRBV20-1 and TRBJ1-1; D gene uncertain. The CDR3 has 11 amino acids. V lost 4 bases to trimming and J lost 2 bases, with 5 bases between them. CDR1 and CDR2 (germline): DFQATT, SNEGSKA (reference sequence). The CDR3 spells CSAKENTEAFF. Written as DNA, the CDR3 is TGCAGTGCTAAAGAAAACACTGAAGCTTTCTTT.

The V and J genes are TRBV5-1 and TRBJ1-5, with 7 bases identical to TRBD1. The CDR3 totals 17 residues. J lost 0 bases, V lost 4 bases, and 10 bases had no gene match. Germline CDR1 SGHRS, CDR2 YFSETQ. The chain's CDR3 is CASSPGTEYYSNQPQHF. CDR3 DNA sequence: TGCGCCAGCAGCCCCGGGACAGAGTACTATAGCAATCAGCCCCAGCATTTT.

The chain employs TRBV5-6 and TRBJ1-2; possibly TRBD1 for D (6 bases). The CDR3 sequence is 14 residues long. CDR1 SGHDT and CDR2 YYEEEE come from the germline V gene. The V gene lost 0 bases and the J gene lost 8 bases, with 14 bases spanning the gap. CDR3 nucleotides: TGTGCCAGCAGCTTGGTTTACAGGGAATACGGCTACACCTTC. Amino acids: CASSLVYREYGYTF.

The DNA of the CDR3 is TGTGCCTCCCGATTAGGGGGTATGGGCACTGAAGCTTTCTTT. Its translation is CASRLGGMGTEAFF. This chain connects TRBV19 to TRBJ1-1, with D perhaps matching TRBD1 (6 bases). The CDR3 totals 14 residues. Trimming removed 11 bases at V and 4 bases at J, with 20 bases between. Germline-derived CDR1 and CDR2 are LNHDA and SQIVND (reference sequence).

The chain links TRBV7-2 to TRBJ2-5; 7 nucleotides match TRBD1. The CDR3 is 14 residues long. Per the germline V gene, CDR1 is SGHTA and CDR2 is FQGNSA. Trimming cost V 6 bases and J 5 bases; bases outside gene matches: 9. The CDR3 bases are TGTGCCAGCAGTTCGGACAGGCGTTCGGAGACCCAGTACTTC. Its translation is CASSSDRRSETQYF.

The chain combines TRBV15 with TRBJ2-3; D gene ambiguous. Germline values: CDR1 LNHNV, CDR2 YYDKDF (reference sequence). V lost 3 bases to trimming and J lost 7 bases, with 20 bases between them. The CDR3 runs 16 residues. DNA of the CDR3: TGTGCCACCAGCAGCCCCCAGGTCCCTTATGGTCATACGCAGTATTTT. This gives the protein CATSSPQVPYGHTQYF. Variable domain in full (rest from reference TRBV15 and TRBJ2-3): DAMVIQNPRYQVTQFGKPVTLSCSQTLNHNVMYWYQQKSSQAPKLLFHYYDKDFNNEADTPDNFQSRRPNTSFCFLDIRSPGLGDTAMYLCATSSPQVPYGHTQYFGPGTRLTVL.